Listed below are T cell receptor beta chains from one sample, sequenced in a study of T-cell memory formation after mild COVID-19. TCRdb reanalysed the 5' RACE reads using MiXCR and keeps one entry per CDR3 protein. The sample has 300,000 or so distinct CDR3 sequences; approximately 16% are singletons. Sequencing was carried out using PBMCs or a T cell subset sorted from them (not recorded which). These TCRs come from a man younger than 30 who had mild COVID-19 (a few samples of this study predate the infection). Cell type and time point are not known. The CDR3 runs from the conserved cysteine through the conserved F or W. Fields, in order: clone size, V gene, J gene, D gene, CDR3 length, CDR3 DNA, CDR3 protein. A D gene is named only where the DNA matches it firmly. Not every row has a clone size; where given, it reads once, few, many or a size class.

>-|TRBV5-1|TRBJ2-1|TRBD2|15
TGCGCCAGCAGCCAGGGACTAGCGGGGGACAATGAGCAGTTCTTC
CASSQGLAGDNEQFF
>few|TRBV6-6|TRBJ2-5|TRBD2|17
TGTGCCAGCAGTTACGGACTAGCGGGTTCGGGGCAAGAGACCCAGTACTTC
CASSYGLAGSGQETQYF
>few|TRBV12-3/TRBV12-4|TRBJ1-2|-|13
TGTGCCAGCACCCAAGTTGTAGAGTATGGCTACACCTTC
CASTQVVEYGYTF
>few|TRBV5-1|TRBJ1-1|-|14
TGCGCCAGCAGCTATCGGACAGAGGACACTGAAGCTTTCTTT
CASSYRTEDTEAFF
>-|TRBV20-1|TRBJ1-1|TRBD1|14
TGCAGTGCTAGGGGACAGACAAGGAACACTGAAGCTTTCTTT
CSARGQTRNTEAFF
>few|TRBV7-2|TRBJ2-1|-|15
TGTGCCAGCAGCTTAGCGATTAGGGGGGCCTCTGAGCAGTTCTTC
CASSLAIRGASEQFF
>-|TRBV20-1|TRBJ2-3|TRBD1|13
TGCAGTGCTAGAGGACAGGGTACAGATACGCAGTATTTT
CSARGQGTDTQYF
>few|TRBV24-1|TRBJ2-5|TRBD2|12
TGTGCCACCAGCGGGGGGGGAGAGACCCAGTACTTC
CATSGGGETQYF
>-|TRBV4-1|TRBJ2-3|TRBD2|16
TGCGCCAGCAGCCAAGAAGCGGGGGGCTACGCAGATACGCAGTATTTT
CASSQEAGGYADTQYF
>-|TRBV5-1|TRBJ1-5|-|13
TGCGCCAGCAGCTGGGACGGAAATCAGCCCCAGCATTTT
CASSWDGNQPQHF
>-|TRBV28|TRBJ2-5|TRBD1|11
TGTGCCAGCAGCGTCCGGGACAGCCTGAACTTC
CASSVRDSLNF
>-|TRBV6-5|TRBJ2-5|-|15
TGTGCCAGCAGTTACAGGGGGTACTCGCAAGAGACCCAGTACTTC
CASSYRGYSQETQYF
>few|TRBV20-1|TRBJ2-7|-|14
TGCAGTGCTAGCCCCGCAGGGTCCGGGCACGAGCAGTACTTC
CSASPAGSGHEQYF
>-|TRBV4-1|TRBJ2-5|TRBD2|17
TGCGCCAGCAGCCAAGGGGTGACTAGCGGGAACCAAGAGACCCAGTACTTC
CASSQGVTSGNQETQYF
>few|TRBV9|TRBJ2-1|TRBD1|19
TGTGCCAGCAGCGTAGGGTCACGGACAGGGCGGCCCCCCTACAATGAGCAGTTCTTC
CASSVGSRTGRPPYNEQFF
>few|TRBV5-6|TRBJ1-5|-|14
TGTGCCAGCAGCTTCTCAGGGATTGGGCAGCCCCAGCATTTT
CASSFSGIGQPQHF
>-|TRBV6-6|TRBJ1-1|TRBD1|16
TGTGCCAGCACCCGACAGGGGCCGTCCCCCAACACTGAAGCTTTCTTT
CASTRQGPSPNTEAFF
>-|TRBV4-3|TRBJ2-3|-|14
TGCGCCAGCAGCCAAGAGAGCGGCACAGATACGCAGTATTTT
CASSQESGTDTQYF
>few|TRBV5-1|TRBJ2-1|TRBD2|17
TGCGCCAGCAGCTTGCTAGCGGGGGTGAGCTCCTACAATGAGCAGTTCTTC
CASSLLAGVSSYNEQFF
>-|TRBV7-9|TRBJ1-5|-|14
TGTGCCAGCAGCCCTCTCCAGGGAGATCAGCCCCAGCATTTT
CASSPLQGDQPQHF
>-|TRBV6-6|TRBJ2-3|TRBD2|18
TGTGCCAGCAGTTACCAAAAGATACTAGCGGGGGGAGGAGATACGCAGTATTTT
CASSYQKILAGGGDTQYF
>few|TRBV4-2|TRBJ2-5|-|17
TGTGCCAGCAGCCAAGACCCACCCAAGAGGGGGGATGAGACCCAGTACTTC
CASSQDPPKRGDETQYF
>-|TRBV12-3/TRBV12-4|TRBJ1-2|TRBD1|12
TGTGCCAGCAGCGACAGGGGAAGTGGCTACACCTTC
CASSDRGSGYTF
>-|TRBV7-2|TRBJ1-6|-|15
TGTGCCAGCAGCTTAGGAGGGGGTGGAAATTCACCCCTCCACTTT
CASSLGGGGNSPLHF
>few|TRBV18|TRBJ1-1|-|13
TGTGCCAGCTCACCACAAAGGAACACTGAAGCTTTCTTT
CASSPQRNTEAFF
>-|TRBV15|TRBJ2-7|TRBD1|15
TGTGCCACCAGCAAGGGGACAGGGGGGGTATACGAGCAGTACTTC
CATSKGTGGVYEQYF
>few|TRBV6-5|TRBJ1-5|-|11
TGTGCCAGCGGATATGATCAGCCCCAGCATTTT
CASGYDQPQHF
>-|TRBV7-6|TRBJ1-1|-|17
TGTGCCAGCAGCTTAGGGTTTAGTAGGGGCGGGAGCACTGAAGCTTTCTTT
CASSLGFSRGGSTEAFF
>few|TRBV12-3/TRBV12-4|TRBJ2-5|-|13
TGTGCCAGCAGTTTTCTGGGGGGGCAGACCCAGTACTTC
CASSFLGGQTQYF
>-|TRBV5-1|TRBJ2-1|-|17
TGCGCCAGCAGCTTGGATCCGGGGGACAGAGTGTACAATGAGCAGTTCTTC
CASSLDPGDRVYNEQFF
>few|TRBV5-1|TRBJ1-6|-|15
TGCGCCAGCAGCTTGACCCCCCAGGGGCAATCACCCCTCCACTTT
CASSLTPQGQSPLHF
>-|TRBV20-1|TRBJ2-3|-|14
TGCAGTGCTAGGTTGGGGTATAGCACAGATACGCAGTATTTT
CSARLGYSTDTQYF
>-|TRBV7-8|TRBJ2-3|TRBD2|16
TGTGCCAGCAGCTGGACAGCGGGGGGGATCACAGATACGCAGTATTTT
CASSWTAGGITDTQYF
>-|TRBV18|TRBJ1-1|-|14
TGTGCCAGCTCACCAAATCGCCAGAACACTGAAGCTTTCTTT
CASSPNRQNTEAFF
>many|TRBV4-1|TRBJ1-2|-|14
TGCGCCAGCAGCCAAGTAAGGACGGGTTATGGCTACACCTTC
CASSQVRTGYGYTF
>many|TRBV6-5|TRBJ2-2|TRBD2|16
TGTGCCAGCAGGGGAACTAGCGGGGGTTTGGGCGGGGAGCTGTTTTTT
CASRGTSGGLGGELFF
>few|TRBV6-5|TRBJ2-1|TRBD2|12
TGTGCCACCTATGGAGCGGGGAATGAGCAGTTCTTC
CATYGAGNEQFF
>-|TRBV29-1|TRBJ2-7|TRBD2|17
TGCAGCGTTGTTCGGGGGGGACAACGGACACAGCAGGGGAGGCAGTACTTC
CSVVRGGQRTQQGRQYF
>few|TRBV7-2|TRBJ2-5|-|15
TGTGCCAGCAGCTTAAGGGCGGGGCCGCAAGAGACCCAGTACTTC
CASSLRAGPQETQYF
>-|TRBV20-1|TRBJ1-5|-|13
TGCAGTGCCATGGACCGAACCAATCAGCCCCAGCATTTT
CSAMDRTNQPQHF
>-|TRBV2|TRBJ2-7|-|13
TGTGCCAGCTTCCGGGATGGCGCTTCCGAGCAGTACTTC
CASFRDGASEQYF
>few|TRBV6-2/TRBV6-3|TRBJ2-5|-|12
TGTGCCAGCAGTTACGGGTTCGGGACCCAGTACTTC
CASSYGFGTQYF
>-|TRBV7-9|TRBJ1-5|-|12
TGTGCCGCCGGGGGGGGCAATCAGCCCCAGCATTTT
CAAGGGNQPQHF
>-|TRBV28|TRBJ1-5|-|13
TGTGCCAGCATCAAATTACAGGGATGGCCCCAGCATTTT
CASIKLQGWPQHF
>-|TRBV6-6|TRBJ2-6|TRBD1|18
TGTGCCAGCAGTTACTCAGGGGCAGGGGGCTCTGGGGCCAACGTCCTGACTTTC
CASSYSGAGGSGANVLTF
>few|TRBV6-5|TRBJ1-1|-|13
TGTGCCAGTACACAGGTCGGGAACACTGAAGCTTTCTTT
CASTQVGNTEAFF
>-|TRBV6-5|TRBJ1-2|-|15
TGTGCCAGCAGTCCGAGGCGGACAGTCAACTATGGCTACACCTTC
CASSPRRTVNYGYTF
>-|TRBV18|TRBJ1-4|-|16
TGTGCCAGCTCACCACCAGCTGGCGCAACTAATGAAAAACTGTTTTTT
CASSPPAGATNEKLFF
>-|TRBV6-2/TRBV6-3|TRBJ1-2|TRBD1|15
TGTGCCAGCAGCTCTGTGGACAGGGTAAACTATGGCTACACCTTC
CASSSVDRVNYGYTF
>-|TRBV11-2|TRBJ2-1|TRBD2|14
TGTGCCAGCAGCCCCCCGGGGACTAACAATGAGCAGTTCTTC
CASSPPGTNNEQFF
>-|TRBV28|TRBJ1-1|-|17
TGTGCCAGCAGTTTGGCGGGGTTTGCCCTGGGTGGGACTGAAGCTTTCTTT
CASSLAGFALGGTEAFF
>-|TRBV2|TRBJ2-7|TRBD2|14
TGTGCCAGCAGCGACCTCGGGACTAGCTACGAGCAGTACTTC
CASSDLGTSYEQYF
>-|TRBV12-3/TRBV12-4|TRBJ1-6|TRBD1|13
TGTGCCAGCAGACTTACAGGGGATTCACCCCTCCACTTT
CASRLTGDSPLHF
>-|TRBV29-1|TRBJ2-1|TRBD1|13
TGCAGCGCGATGGGGACAGGGATCGATGAGCAGTTCTTC
CSAMGTGIDEQFF
>few|TRBV7-3|TRBJ2-2|-|14
TGTGCCAGCAGCGGGGACCCGGGAGCCGGGGAGCTGTTTTTT
CASSGDPGAGELFF